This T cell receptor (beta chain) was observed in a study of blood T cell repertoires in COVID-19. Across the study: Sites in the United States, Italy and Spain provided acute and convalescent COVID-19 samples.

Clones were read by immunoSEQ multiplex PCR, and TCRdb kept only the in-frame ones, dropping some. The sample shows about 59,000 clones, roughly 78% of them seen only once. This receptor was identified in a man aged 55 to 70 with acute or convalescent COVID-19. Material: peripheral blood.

The CDR3 coding sequence is TGTGCCAGCAGTTACGGACAGGGCGGTAGGGCTGAAGCTTTCTTT. Protein: CASSYGQGGRAEAFF. V and J are TRBV6-5 and TRBJ1-1, with 8 bases aligning to TRBD1. This CDR3 comprises 15 residues. Germline CDR1 and CDR2: MNHEY and SVGAGI. The V gene end was trimmed by 2 bases and the J gene end by 6 bases; junction bases not matched to a gene: 8.